The clone carrying this TCR beta chain has ten or more counts. The target antigen is unknown. Preparation of the TCRbeta library was carried out with unique molecular identifiers. MiXCR, run by TCRdb on the PCR reads, gives a single entry per CDR3 protein. The table has more than 400,000 distinct CDR3 sequences, approximately 10% seen once. This specimen belongs to a study of T-cell reconstitution after alpha-beta-depleted transplantation in children. V lost 5 bases and J lost 0, with 8 bases in between. CDR3 size: 14 residues. Germline lookup yields CDR1 MDHEN and CDR2 SYDVKM. Regarding the study as a whole: When one year had passed after transplant, most T-cell counts and diversity came from newly produced T cells. Several hundred rapidly expanded clones from non-depleted graft cells reportedly supplied alpha-beta T cells about two months post-transplant.

The chain combines TRBV28 with TRBJ2-1, with D unresolved. The starting material was PBMCs, mostly from graft donor cells, obtained 180 days after TCRalphabeta/CD19-depleted stem cell transplant. This sequence originates from a female patient aged 2-15 years who had a stem cell transplant for aplastic anemia, so the T cells may come from the graft donor. This CDR3 is CASSPASSYNEQFF. CDR3 DNA: TGTGCCAGCAGTCCGGCGAGCTCCTACAATGAGCAGTTCTTC.